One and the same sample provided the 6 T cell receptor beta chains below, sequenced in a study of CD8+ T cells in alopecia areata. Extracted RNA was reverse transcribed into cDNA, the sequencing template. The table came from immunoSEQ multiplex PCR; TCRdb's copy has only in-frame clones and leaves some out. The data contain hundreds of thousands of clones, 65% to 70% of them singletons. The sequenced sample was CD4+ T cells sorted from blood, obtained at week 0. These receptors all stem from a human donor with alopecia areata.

The CDR3 DNA sequence: TGCAGCGTTGAGACCGCCGTTGGTGAGACCCAGTACTTC. It translates to CSVETAVGETQYF. This rearrangement joins TRBV29-1 to TRBJ2-5, with no clear D. Germline loops: CDR1 SQVTM, CDR2 ANQGSEA. V lost 3 bases, J lost 5 bases, and 13 bases lay in between. The CDR3 totals 13 residues.

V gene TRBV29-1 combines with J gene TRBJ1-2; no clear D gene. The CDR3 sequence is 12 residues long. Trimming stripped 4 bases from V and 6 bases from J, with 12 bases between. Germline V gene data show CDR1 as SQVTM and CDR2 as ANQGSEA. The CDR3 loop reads CSVAGSQNGYTF. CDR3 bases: TGCAGCGTTGCGGGCAGCCAGAATGGCTACACCTTC.

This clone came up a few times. The CDR3 is CSVEQPPNYGYTF. Here the CDR3 DNA reads TGCAGCGTTGAACAGCCCCCGAACTATGGCTACACCTTC. The chain carries TRBV29-1 and TRBJ1-2; D is unclear. Germline V gene sequence: CDR1 SQVTM, CDR2 ANQGSEA. Deletions cut 2 bases from V and 2 bases from J, with 9 bases between. The CDR3 sequence is 13 residues long.

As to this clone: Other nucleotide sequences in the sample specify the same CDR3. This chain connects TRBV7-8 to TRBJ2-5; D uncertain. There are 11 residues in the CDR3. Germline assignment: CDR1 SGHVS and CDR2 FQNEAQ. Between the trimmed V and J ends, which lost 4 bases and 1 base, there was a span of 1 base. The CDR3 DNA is TGTGCCAGCAGCTCCCAAGAGACCCAGTACTTC. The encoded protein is CASSSQETQYF.

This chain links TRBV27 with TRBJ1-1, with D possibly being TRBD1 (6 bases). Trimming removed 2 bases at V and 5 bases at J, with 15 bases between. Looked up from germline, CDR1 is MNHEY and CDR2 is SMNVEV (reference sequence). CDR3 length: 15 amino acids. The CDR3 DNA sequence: TGTGCCAGCAGTTTAGGGCAGGGGATTGGGACTGAAGCTTTCTTT. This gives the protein CASSLGQGIGTEAFF.

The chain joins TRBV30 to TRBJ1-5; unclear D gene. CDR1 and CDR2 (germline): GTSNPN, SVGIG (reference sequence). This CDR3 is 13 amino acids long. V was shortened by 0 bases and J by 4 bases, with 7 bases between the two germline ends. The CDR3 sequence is CAWSVRENQPQHF. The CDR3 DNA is TGTGCCTGGAGTGTTCGAGAGAATCAGCCCCAGCATTTT.